These 19 T cell receptor beta chains came from one sample sequenced in a study of beta chain features in type 1 diabetes. What was sequenced were expressed TCRB transcripts, since all of the isolated RNA had been reverse transcribed. Sequenced by immunoSEQ multiplex PCR; TCRdb stores in-frame clones only, minus some. Among nearly 350,000 clones listed, under 8.5% were seen once. The sample was central memory CD4+ T cells from blood. All receptors come from a woman aged 18-29 years in good health.

This chain links TRBV7-2 with TRBJ2-1; 9 positions agree with TRBD2. The J segment lost 2 bases and the V segment lost 7 bases, leaving 9 bases of the junction unmatched. This CDR3 contains 16 residues. Germline loops: CDR1 SGHTA, CDR2 FQGNSA. For the CDR3, the DNA is TGTGCCAGCACCAATCCGACTAGCGGCGCCTACAATGAGCAGTTCTTC. It encodes CASTNPTSGAYNEQFF. The complete variable domain, with remaining parts taken from reference TRBV7-2 and TRBJ2-1, reads GAGVSQSPSNKVTEKGKDVELRCDPISGHTALYWYRQSLGQGLEFLIYFQGNSAPDKSGLPSDRFSAERTGGSVSTLTIQRTQQEDSAVYLCASTNPTSGAYNEQFFGPGTRLTVL.

This clone was observed a few times. The rearrangement uses TRBV7-9 and TRBJ1-4; D is uncertain. Germline V gene lookup returns CDR1 SEHNR and CDR2 FQNEAQ (reference sequence). The CDR3 consists of 15 residues. V lost 1 base and J lost 5, with 11 bases in between. CDR3 nucleotides: TGTGCCAGCAGCTTAGACAGACTAGAAAATGAAAAACTGTTTTTT. This sequence encodes CASSLDRLENEKLFF.

In its sample, this clone was seen a few times. This chain links TRBV7-2 with TRBJ2-3; D could derive from TRBD1 or TRBD2 (7 bases each). CDR3 length equals 18 residues. V was cut by 5 bases and J by 0 bases, with 21 bases left in between. The germline gives CDR1 SGHTA, CDR2 FQGNSA. This CDR3 is CASSRPPRQGGSTDTQYF. CDR3 coding DNA: TGTGCCAGCAGCCGTCCCCCTAGACAGGGAGGGAGCACAGATACGCAGTATTTT.

Regarding this clone: This may be a read error, as it is one base from a much larger clone. The same CDR3 is also encoded by other DNA sequences in this sample. The chain joins TRBV11-1 to TRBJ2-1; D is ambiguous. In germline, CDR1 is SGHAT, CDR2 FQDESV (reference sequence). This CDR3 region has 12 residues. The CDR3 reads CASSFNYNEQFF. Written as DNA, the CDR3 is TGTGCCAGCAGCTTTAACTACAATGAGCAATTCTTC. The full variable domain, rest sourced from reference TRBV11-1 and TRBJ2-1, is EAEVAQSPRYKITEKSQAVAFWCDPISGHATLYWYRQILGQGPELLVQFQDESVVDDSQLPKDRFSAERLKGVDSTLKIQPAELGDSAMYLCASSFNYNEQFFGPGTRLTVL.

About this clone: The sample carries other DNA sequences with the same CDR3. The CDR3 loop is CASSQVGASTDTQYF. DNA for the CDR3: TGCGCCAGCAGCCAAGTGGGGGCGAGCACAGATACGCAGTATTTT. The rearrangement joins TRBV4-3 to TRBJ2-3; D perhaps matches TRBD1 (6 bases). From germline, CDR1 is LGHNA and CDR2 YSLEER. This CDR3 comprises 15 residues. V was clipped by 1 base and J by 0 bases, with 8 bases between them.

This clone occurred a few times. V usage is TRBV29-1 and J usage is TRBJ1-4; D remains ambiguous. Germline CDR1 is SQVTM and CDR2 is ANQGSEA. This CDR3 comprises 13 residues. The ends were cut back, 4 bases at V and 7 bases at J, with 13 bases in the middle. The chain's CDR3 is CSVVTNEGEKLFF. The CDR3 bases are TGCAGCGTTGTGACCAACGAGGGTGAAAAACTGTTTTTT.

This clone was found a few times. This sequence joins TRBV7-9 and TRBJ2-1, with 13 bases aligning to TRBD2. The CDR3 is made up of 16 amino acids. Germline V lookup: CDR1 SEHNR, CDR2 FQNEAQ (reference sequence). With 6 bases clipped from V and 8 bases from J, the junction kept 10 bases outside the gene matches. The CDR3 DNA is TGTGCCAGCAGTCCAACCCGACTAGCGGGAGGACATGAGCAGTTCTTC. Translated, it gives CASSPTRLAGGHEQFF.

The chain combines TRBV6-5 with TRBJ1-1; D is unclear. This CDR3 comprises 13 residues. The germline V gene has CDR1 MNHEY and CDR2 SVGAGI. Trimming took off 2 bases at V and 8 bases at J, with 12 bases between the two ends. CDR3 protein: CASSYMNSREAFF. Here the CDR3 DNA reads TGTGCCAGCAGTTACATGAACTCGCGGGAAGCTTTCTTT.

The chain carries TRBV15 and TRBJ2-5; TRBD2 matches at 12 bases. The germline V gene encodes CDR1 LNHNV and CDR2 YYDKDF (reference sequence). The V segment lost 4 bases and the J segment 5 bases; nucleotides outside the gene matches: 2. The CDR3 totals 14 residues. CDR3 DNA sequence: TGTGCCACCAGCAAAACTAGCGGGAGGGAGACCCAGTACTTC. It encodes CATSKTSGRETQYF.

J is TRBJ2-3 and V is TRBV10-3; D gene uncertain. Germline V CDR1 and CDR2: ENHRY, SYGVKD. V dropped 5 bases and J dropped 5 bases, with 5 bases sitting between them. The CDR3 runs 11 residues. The DNA of the CDR3 is TGTGCCATCAGTAGACAAGATACGCAGTATTTT. Amino acid sequence: CAISRQDTQYF.

CDR3 sequence reads: CASSQDKLPGAATYEQYF. The CDR3 DNA is TGTGCCAGCAGCCAAGACAAGTTGCCAGGGGCGGCCACCTACGAGCAGTACTTC. J is TRBJ2-7 and V is TRBV4-2; possible D gene TRBD1, 6 bases. CDR1 and CDR2 (germline): LGHNA, YNFKEQ. The V end was cut by 0 bases, the J end by 2 bases, with 20 bases between. CDR3 size: 18 residues.

V is TRBV11-3 and J is TRBJ2-7; the match to TRBD2 covers 12 bases. This CDR3 has 16 residues. Germline CDR1 is SGHNT and CDR2 is YENEEA. J gave up 7 bases and V 5 bases, and 12 bases lay outside the gene matches. The CDR3 here is CASSPGGLAGLREQYF. CDR3 DNA: TGTGCCAGCAGCCCGGGCGGACTAGCGGGACTGAGGGAGCAGTACTTC.

This clone was observed a handful of times. The chain couples TRBV7-2 to TRBJ2-7; TRBD1 matches at 8 bases. V gave up 5 bases and J gave up 3 bases; unmatched junction bases: 6. CDR1 is SGHTA, CDR2 FQGNSA, per germline. The CDR3 is 14 residues long. CDR3 nucleotide sequence: TGTGCCAGCAGCGAAGGGGACAGGATCTACGAGCAGTACTTC. It translates to CASSEGDRIYEQYF. Based on the CDR3 plus reference TRBV7-2 and TRBJ2-7, the full variable domain is GAGVSQSPSNKVTEKGKDVELRCDPISGHTALYWYRQSLGQGLEFLIYFQGNSAPDKSGLPSDRFSAERTGGSVSTLTIQRTQQEDSAVYLCASSEGDRIYEQYFGPGTRLTVT.

This clone was seen repeatedly, ten times or more. This sample also contains other DNA sequences that code for the same CDR3. V gene TRBV19 combines with J gene TRBJ1-1; TRBD1 aligns across 8 bases. The length of the CDR3 is 13 residues. With 5 bases clipped from V and 3 bases from J, the junction kept 2 bases outside the gene matches. CDR1 LNHDA and CDR2 SQIVND come from the germline V gene (reference sequence). Here the CDR3 DNA reads TGTGCCAGTAGTGCGACAGGGGACACTGAAGCTTTCTTT. It translates to CASSATGDTEAFF.

Only a few counts were recorded for this clone. The chain employs TRBV2 and TRBJ1-1; no clear D gene. Trimming left V 5 bases short and J 7 bases short, with 14 bases between. CDR3 length: 13 residues. Per the germline V gene, CDR1 is SNHLY and CDR2 is FYNNEI. The CDR3 nucleotides are TGTGCCAGCAGTTACCAGGAGTCCCATGAAGCTTTCTTT. It encodes CASSYQESHEAFF.

This clone showed up many times. The genes are TRBV7-2 and TRBJ2-2; D perhaps matches TRBD1 (6 bases). The germline V and J ends were trimmed by 5 bases and 1 base, with 8 bases remaining between them. The CDR3 is made up of 14 amino acids. The germline CDR1 and CDR2 sequences are SGHTA and FQGNSA. The CDR3 region is CASSRDKNTGELFF. In DNA form, the CDR3 reads TGTGCCAGCAGCAGGGACAAGAACACCGGGGAGCTGTTTTTT.

The CDR3 is CASSASVQGGTEAFF. The DNA of the CDR3 is TGTGCCAGCAGTGCATCGGTGCAGGGAGGGACTGAAGCTTTCTTT. The gene calls are TRBV6-4 and TRBJ1-1; possible D gene TRBD1, 5 bases. V was pared by 4 bases and J by 5 bases, with 17 bases between. The CDR3 consists of 15 residues. The germline V gene has CDR1 MRHNA and CDR2 SNTAGT.

This clone was counted a few times. This chain uses TRBV7-2 with TRBJ2-1; D is tentatively TRBD1 or TRBD2 (5 bases each). The CDR3 has 15 residues. In germline, CDR1 is SGHTA, CDR2 FQGNSA. Trimming pared 4 bases from V and 2 bases from J, leaving 12 bases between. The CDR3 bases are TGTGCCAGCAGCTCGACGGGACCTACCTACAATGAGCAGTTCTTC. This codes for CASSSTGPTYNEQFF.

This clone was detected a few times. DNA for the CDR3: TGTGCCAGCAGTCCCCTCGGCGGACTTCTTGGGCAGTTCTTC. The encoded protein is CASSPLGGLLGQFF. V is TRBV11-2 and J is TRBJ2-1; weak D call: TRBD2 (5 bases). The CDR3 sequence is 14 residues long. V lost 6 bases, J lost 12 bases, and 21 bases lay in between. From germline, CDR1 is SGHAT and CDR2 FQNNGV.